This TCR beta chain stems from a study of blood T cells in healthy people across ages. Sample-barcoded 5' priming and a J-beta primer mix drove a second PCR of roughly 7 to 11 cycles. Every single cDNA molecule received a tag from a template-switch adaptor with 12 random nucleotides. All samples yielded 2.5 million or more CDR3-containing paired-end reads. In TCRdb, the 5' RACE reads were re-called with MiXCR into one record per CDR3 protein. The table has about 400,000 distinct CDR3 sequences, approximately 52% seen once; the top ten hold around 49%. The sample providers were healthy Caucasian people from Russia, aged about 6 to 90. RNA extraction gave at least 5 micrograms of total RNA per sample. This CDR3 region has 16 residues. Germline CDR1 MDHEN, CDR2 SYDVKM. With V trimmed by 3 bases and J by 3 bases, 5 bases remained unmatched.

The sequenced sample consisted of blood. The chain couples TRBV28 to TRBJ2-1; TRBD1 matches at 10 bases. This receptor was taken from a man in his 60s in good health. The CDR3 DNA reads TGTGCCAGCAGTTTCTGGACAGGGGGTCGCTACAATGAGCAGTTCTTC. It yields the protein CASSFWTGGRYNEQFF.